This is a list of T cell receptor beta chains from one sample in a study of glioma-infiltrating T cells. TCRdb analysed the multiplex PCR reads with MiXCR anew, one entry per CDR3 protein. The sample records roughly 100,000 distinct CDR3 sequences, about 28% being singletons. Sequencing was done on a sample of glioma tissue, nonneoplastic brain tissue, or PBMCs (not recorded which). Receptors originate from a human donor with low-grade glioma or glioblastoma, undergoing nonglioma brain surgery, or in good health (not recorded which). Both conserved end residues are part of each CDR3. The D gene is left open where the match is weak. Size is omitted from some rows. Given values are once, few, many or a class for expanded clones.

size	V	J	D	CDR3	DNA
few	TRBV29-1	TRBJ2-5	TRBD2	CSVEPGLAGGVETQYF	TGCAGCGTTGAACCGGGACTAGCGGGGGGGGTGGAGACCCAGTACTTC
few	TRBV5-6	TRBJ1-4	TRBD1	CASSLSQGANNEKLFF	TGTGCCAGCAGCTTGAGCCAGGGGGCCAATAATGAAAAACTGTTTTTT
-	TRBV5-1	TRBJ2-1	TRBD2	CASRPITSGVGSEQFF	TGCGCCAGCAGACCAATCACTAGCGGGGTAGGGAGTGAGCAGTTCTTC
many	TRBV14	TRBJ2-5	TRBD1	CASSRQGTGWKETQYF	TGTGCCAGCAGCCGACAAGGGACAGGGTGGAAAGAGACCCAGTACTTC
many	TRBV7-6	TRBJ1-1	-	CASSSSPRVERQNTEAFF	TGTGCCAGCAGCTCATCCCCTAGGGTTGAACGGCAGAACACTGAAGCTTTCTTT
-	TRBV12-3/TRBV12-4	TRBJ1-2	-	CASSPGVWSPGGYTF	TGTGCCAGCAGTCCGGGGGTATGGAGCCCGGGTGGCTACACCTTC
many	TRBV28	TRBJ1-1	TRBD1	CASLHSRGRTEAFF	TGTGCCAGCCTTCACAGCAGGGGGAGAACTGAAGCTTTCTTT
many	TRBV27	TRBJ1-5	-	CASSTNSGPFQPQHF	TGTGCCAGCAGTACCAACTCGGGTCCATTCCAGCCCCAGCATTTT
-	TRBV14	TRBJ2-3	-	CASSYDWGASTDTQYF	TGTGCCAGCAGCTACGACTGGGGGGCTAGCACAGATACGCAGTATTTT
many	TRBV6-2/TRBV6-3	TRBJ2-1	-	CASSYGWSEQFF	TGTGCCAGCAGTTACGGGTGGAGCGAGCAGTTCTTC
many	TRBV20-1	TRBJ2-7	TRBD2	CSARASGLSYEQYF	TGCAGTGCCAGGGCTAGCGGACTCTCCTACGAGCAGTACTTC
many	TRBV27	TRBJ2-7	-	CASSLAGTLPYEQYF	TGTGCCAGCAGTTTAGCGGGGACGCTTCCCTACGAGCAGTACTTC
many	TRBV7-2	TRBJ1-2	TRBD1	CASSLTVISGTGFNGYTF	TGTGCCAGCAGCTTGACCGTAATTTCCGGGACAGGGTTTAATGGCTACACCTTC
few	TRBV18	TRBJ1-2	-	CASSQDREGYGYTF	TGTGCCAGCAGCCAAGATCGGGAAGGGTATGGCTACACCTTC
many	TRBV28	TRBJ2-4	-	CASRGRGRDISF	TGTGCCAGCAGGGGGAGGGGGCGGGACATATCCTTC
-	TRBV4-3	TRBJ2-7	-	CASSPGLLYYEQYF	TGCGCCAGCAGCCCGGGACTCCTCTACTACGAGCAGTACTTC
-	TRBV7-9	TRBJ2-1	-	CASGFGAPRPYNEKFF	TGTGCCAGCGGTTTTGGGGCCCCCCGACCGTACAATGAGAAGTTCTTC
many	TRBV6-1	TRBJ1-2	-	CASSLLHGYTF	TGTGCCAGCAGTTTGCTGCATGGCTACACCTTC
-	TRBV5-1	TRBJ2-1	TRBD2	CASKLADYNEQFF	TGCGCCAGCAAACTAGCGGATTACAATGAGCAGTTCTTC
few	TRBV4-3	TRBJ2-7	TRBD1	CASSQDTGTVSYEQYF	TGCGCCAGCAGCCAGGATACCGGGACAGTCTCCTACGAGCAGTACTTC
-	TRBV6-1	TRBJ1-3	TRBD1	CASSLVTGAGDTIYF	TGTGCCAGCAGTCTTGTTACAGGGGCTGGAGACACCATATATTTT
many	TRBV7-2	TRBJ2-7	-	CASSSMGNEQYF	TGTGCCAGCAGCTCCATGGGAAACGAGCAGTACTTC
-	TRBV6-6	TRBJ2-3	TRBD2	CASSPHPPTSGSTDTQYF	TGTGCCAGCAGCCCCCATCCCCCTACTAGCGGCAGCACAGATACGCAGTATTTT
many	TRBV6-1	TRBJ1-1	TRBD1	CASRREQGAGEEAFF	TGTGCCAGCAGAAGGGAACAGGGGGCCGGTGAGGAAGCTTTCTTT
-	TRBV2	TRBJ1-1	TRBD1	CASRADREALKALF	TGTGCCAGCAGGGCCGACAGGGAAGCATTGAAAGCCTTGTTT
many	TRBV27	TRBJ1-2	-	CASSLDPGYGYTF	TGTGCCAGCAGTTTAGACCCAGGTTATGGCTACACCTTC
-	TRBV7-3	TRBJ2-2	TRBD2	CASSPSRLAGGTITDTGELFF	TGTGCCAGCAGCCCCTCTAGACTAGCGGGGGGCACAATTACGGACACCGGGGAGCTGTTTTTT
-	TRBV7-2	TRBJ2-3	-	CATTLLAMYTQYF	TGTGCCACCACGCTCCTGGCCATGTATACGCAGTATTTT
-	TRBV18	TRBJ2-1	TRBD2	CASSPLTSGGAYNEQFF	TGTGCCAGCTCACCACTTACTAGCGGGGGTGCCTACAATGAGCAGTTCTTC
many	TRBV7-2	TRBJ1-2	-	CASRQTGIDYGYTF	TGTGCCAGCAGGCAAACAGGGATCGACTATGGCTACACCTTC
many	TRBV7-7	TRBJ2-1	TRBD1	CASSSGTANYNEQFF	TGTGCTAGCAGCTCAGGGACAGCCAACTACAATGAGCAGTTCTTC
-	TRBV5-1	TRBJ1-1	-	CASSSRSTNTEAFF	TGCGCCAGCTCTTCCCGATCGACGAACACTGAAGCTTTCTTT
-	TRBV9	TRBJ2-1	-	CASSGLQGEALNEQFF	TGTGCCAGCAGCGGATTACAGGGAGAGGCATTAAATGAGCAGTTCTTC
many	TRBV6-4	TRBJ1-1	-	CASSVQANTEAFF	TGTGCCAGCAGTGTGCAGGCTAACACTGAAGCTTTCTTT
-	TRBV12-3/TRBV12-4	TRBJ2-7	-	CASTPAGTGHWEQYF	TGTGCCAGCACCCCGGCGGGGACGGGACATTGGGAGCAGTACTTC